Below, one T cell receptor beta chain is given with its context. The antigen remains unidentified. The record originates from a study of cytomegalovirus exposure and HLA in healthy donors. Study-level information: An earlier analysis found around 100 million unique TCR beta sequences from around 180 million T cells.

The CDR3 consists of 14 residues. Deletions cut 1 base from V and 7 bases from J, with 13 bases between. Per germline, CDR1 SGHNT and CDR2 YENEEA. Findings of the study overall: With high specificity and sensitivity, the classifier reportedly diagnosed cytomegalovirus status. Later analysis revealed greater clonal expansion in HLA-associated TCR beta chains than in equally common others. Later, an analysis found that common viral pathogens appeared to be linked with several of the most significant clusters.

This PCR relied on a set of 60 Vbeta primers and 13 Jbeta primers. The repertoire was sequenced with immunoSEQ multiplex PCR; TCRdb's copy has only in-frame clones and lacks some. Of 200,000 to 300,000 clones detected, roughly 73% appear once; the ten largest clones hold under 0.6%. The chain recombines TRBV11-3 with TRBJ1-2, with no clear D. The sequenced sample was PBMCs. The origin of this receptor is a boy between 10 and 17 years old in good health and CMV-seronegative. DNA of the CDR3: TGTGCCAGCAGCTTAGCCTCCAGGTCAAGTGGCTACACCTTC. Its translation: CASSLASRSSGYTF.